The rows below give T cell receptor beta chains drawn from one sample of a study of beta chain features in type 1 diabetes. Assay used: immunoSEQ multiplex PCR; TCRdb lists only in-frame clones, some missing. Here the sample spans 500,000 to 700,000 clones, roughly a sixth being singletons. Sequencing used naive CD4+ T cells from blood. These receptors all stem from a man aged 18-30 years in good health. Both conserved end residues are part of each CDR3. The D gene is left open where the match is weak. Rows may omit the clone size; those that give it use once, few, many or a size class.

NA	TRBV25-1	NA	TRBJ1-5	TGTGCCAGCAGCCAAGGCAGCTACTATAGCAATCAGCCCCAGCATTTT	CASSQGSYYSNQPQHF
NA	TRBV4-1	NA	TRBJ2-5	TGCGCCAGCAGCCAAGTCCCAGGGGAGACCCAGTACTTC	CASSQVPGETQYF
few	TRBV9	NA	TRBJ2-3	TGTGCCAGCAGCCCTGACATGAACGCAGATACGCAGTATTTT	CASSPDMNADTQYF
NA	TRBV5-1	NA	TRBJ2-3	TGCGCCAGCAGCTTAGGGGGGCCGCACACAGATACGCAGTATTTT	CASSLGGPHTDTQYF
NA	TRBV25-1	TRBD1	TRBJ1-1	TGTGCCAGCAGTGACCGGGACAGCAATGAAGCTTTCTTT	CASSDRDSNEAFF
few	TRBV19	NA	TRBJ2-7	TGTGCCAGTAGTATAACTCCAGGGTACGAGCAGTACTTC	CASSITPGYEQYF
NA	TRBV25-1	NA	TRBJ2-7	TGTGCCAGCAGTCCCCACGTGGGCAGGGTGACCTACGAGCAGTACTTC	CASSPHVGRVTYEQYF
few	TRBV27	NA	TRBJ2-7	TGTGCCAGCAGTTTACCCCAGGGGGGCGAGCAGTACTTC	CASSLPQGGEQYF
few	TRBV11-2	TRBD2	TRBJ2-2	TGTGCCAGCAGCGCCGGGACTAGCGGCTTCACCGGGGAGCTGTTTTTT	CASSAGTSGFTGELFF
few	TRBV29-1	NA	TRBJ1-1	TGCAGCGTTGATCGGGGGCTGACTGAAGCTTTCTTT	CSVDRGLTEAFF
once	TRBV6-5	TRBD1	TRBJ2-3	TGTGCCAGCAGTTATGCACAGGGGGCCGTTCATACGCAGTATTTT	CASSYAQGAVHTQYF
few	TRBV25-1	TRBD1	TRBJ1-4	TGTGCCAGCAGTGAATCCGGGACAGGGGACGAAAAACTGTTTTTT	CASSESGTGDEKLFF
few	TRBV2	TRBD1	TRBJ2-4	TGTGCCAGCAGTCGTTCCGGGACAGGGGTGGTTGCCGCCAAAAACATTCAGTACTTC	CASSRSGTGVVAAKNIQYF
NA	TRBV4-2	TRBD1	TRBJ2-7	TGTGCCAGCAGCCAAGGGGACAGATACGAGCAGTACTTC	CASSQGDRYEQYF
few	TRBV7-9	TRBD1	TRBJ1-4	TGTGCCAGCAGCTTTGGGACAGCAACTAATGAAAAACTGTTTTTT	CASSFGTATNEKLFF
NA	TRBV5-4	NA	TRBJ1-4	TGTGCCAGCAGCCTCAGTGCAACTAATGAAAAACTGTTTTTT	CASSLSATNEKLFF
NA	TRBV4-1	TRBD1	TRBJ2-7	TGCGCCAGCAGCCAGACAGGGTCGAGATCCTACGAGCAGTACTTC	CASSQTGSRSYEQYF
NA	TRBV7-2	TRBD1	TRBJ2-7	TGTGCCAGCAGACCCGGGACAGGGGCCGTTCGGTCCCACGAGCAGTACTTC	CASRPGTGAVRSHEQYF
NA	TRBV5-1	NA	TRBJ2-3	TGCGCCAGCGGACTCCAGACGGCGGGCTTCGGCACAGATACGCAGTATTTT	CASGLQTAGFGTDTQYF
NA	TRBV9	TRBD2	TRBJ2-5	TGTGCCAGCAGCAAGGGACTAGCGGGAGTGGAGACCCAGTACTTC	CASSKGLAGVETQYF
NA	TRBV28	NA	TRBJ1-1	TGTGCCAGCAGTATACAGAACACTGAAGCTTTCTTT	CASSIQNTEAFF
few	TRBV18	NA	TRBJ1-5	TGTGCCAGCTCACCCGCAGGGAACTTGAATCAGCCCCAGCATTTT	CASSPAGNLNQPQHF
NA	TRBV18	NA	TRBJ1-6	TGTGCCAGCTCACCTGAGCCAGGTTCACCCCTCCACTTT	CASSPEPGSPLHF
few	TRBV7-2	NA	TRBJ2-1	TGTGCCAGCAGCTTAGTTCTGGGGAACAATGAGCAGTTCTTC	CASSLVLGNNEQFF
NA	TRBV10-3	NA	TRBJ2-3	TGTGCCATCAGTGTTTCCGGGGCTAGCACAGATACGCAGTATTTT	CAISVSGASTDTQYF
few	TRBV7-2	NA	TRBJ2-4	TGTGCCAGCAGCTTGACTTTGCTAGCCAAAAACATTCAGTACTTC	CASSLTLLAKNIQYF
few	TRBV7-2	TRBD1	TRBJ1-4	TGTGCCAGCAGCTTAGGACAGGGGACTCGGGAAAAACTGTTTTTT	CASSLGQGTREKLFF
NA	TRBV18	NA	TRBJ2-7	TGTGCCAGCTCACCACCGGCACTCCCGACGGGAAAGAGCTCCTACGAGCAGTACTTC	CASSPPALPTGKSSYEQYF